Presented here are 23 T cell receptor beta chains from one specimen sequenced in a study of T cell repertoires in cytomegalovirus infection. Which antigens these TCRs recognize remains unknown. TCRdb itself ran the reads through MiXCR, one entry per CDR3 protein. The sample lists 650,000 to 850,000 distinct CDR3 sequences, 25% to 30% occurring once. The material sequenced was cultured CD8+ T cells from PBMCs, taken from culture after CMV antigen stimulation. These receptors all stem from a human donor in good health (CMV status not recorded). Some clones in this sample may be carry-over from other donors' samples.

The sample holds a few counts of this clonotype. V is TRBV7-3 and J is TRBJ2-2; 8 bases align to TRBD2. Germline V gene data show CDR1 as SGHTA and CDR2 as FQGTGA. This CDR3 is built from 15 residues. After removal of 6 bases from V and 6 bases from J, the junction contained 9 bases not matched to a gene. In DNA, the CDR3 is TGTGCCAGCAGGCCGGGAGGGTCAAAGGCCGGGGAGCTGTTTTTT. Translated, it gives CASRPGGSKAGELFF.

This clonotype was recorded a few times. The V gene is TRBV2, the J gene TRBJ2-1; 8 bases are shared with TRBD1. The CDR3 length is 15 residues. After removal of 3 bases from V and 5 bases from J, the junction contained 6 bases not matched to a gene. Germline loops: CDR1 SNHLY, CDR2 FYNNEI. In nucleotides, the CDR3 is TGTGCCAGCAGTGATACGCGACAGGGGCACAATGAGCAGTTCTTC. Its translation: CASSDTRQGHNEQFF.

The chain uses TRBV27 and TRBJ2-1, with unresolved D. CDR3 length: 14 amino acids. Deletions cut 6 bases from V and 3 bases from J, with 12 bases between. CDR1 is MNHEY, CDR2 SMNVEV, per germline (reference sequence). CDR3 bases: TGTGCCAGCAGCCCCGGTGGATTCTACAATGAGCAGTTCTTC. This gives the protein CASSPGGFYNEQFF.

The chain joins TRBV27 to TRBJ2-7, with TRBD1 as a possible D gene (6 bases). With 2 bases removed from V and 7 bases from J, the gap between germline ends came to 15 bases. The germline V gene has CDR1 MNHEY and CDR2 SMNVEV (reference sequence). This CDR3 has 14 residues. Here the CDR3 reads CASSLQVGDNEQYV. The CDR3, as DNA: TGTGCCAGCAGTTTACAGGTGGGGGACAATGAGCAGTACGTC.

CDR3 loop: CASGLAGPGEAQYF. CDR3 bases: TGTGCCAGCGGTCTAGCGGGGCCAGGGGAGGCCCAGTACTTC. The rearrangement links TRBV27 to TRBJ2-5; TRBD2 agrees at 9 bases. The ends lost 8 bases at V and 9 bases at J; junction bases unmatched: 13. Germline CDR1 MNHEY, CDR2 SMNVEV (reference sequence). This CDR3 is 14 amino acids long.

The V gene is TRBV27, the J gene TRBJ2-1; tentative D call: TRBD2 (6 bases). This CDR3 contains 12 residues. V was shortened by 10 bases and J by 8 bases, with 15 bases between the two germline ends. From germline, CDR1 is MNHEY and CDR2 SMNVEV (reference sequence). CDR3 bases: TGTGCCACCCAGATGGGGGGTTATGAGCAGTTCTTC. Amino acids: CATQMGGYEQFF.

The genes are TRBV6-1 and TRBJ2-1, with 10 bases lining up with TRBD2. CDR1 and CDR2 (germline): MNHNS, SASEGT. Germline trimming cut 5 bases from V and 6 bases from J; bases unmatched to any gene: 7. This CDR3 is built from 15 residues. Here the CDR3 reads CASSWLAGAANEQFF. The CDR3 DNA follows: TGTGCCAGCAGTTGGCTAGCGGGGGCGGCCAATGAGCAGTTCTTC.

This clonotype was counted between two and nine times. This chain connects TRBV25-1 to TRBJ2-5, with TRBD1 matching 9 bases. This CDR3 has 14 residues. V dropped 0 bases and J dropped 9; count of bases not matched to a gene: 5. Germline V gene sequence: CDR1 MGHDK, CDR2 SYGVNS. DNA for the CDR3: TGTGCCAGCAGTGAATATGGGACAGGGATGGCCCAGTACTTC. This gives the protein CASSEYGTGMAQYF. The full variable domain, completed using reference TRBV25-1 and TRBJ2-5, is EADIYQTPRYLVIGTGKKITLECSQTMGHDKMYWYQQDPGMELHLIHYSYGVNSTEKGDLSSESTVSRIRTEHFPLTLESARPSHTSQYLCASSEYGTGMAQYFGPGTRLLVL.

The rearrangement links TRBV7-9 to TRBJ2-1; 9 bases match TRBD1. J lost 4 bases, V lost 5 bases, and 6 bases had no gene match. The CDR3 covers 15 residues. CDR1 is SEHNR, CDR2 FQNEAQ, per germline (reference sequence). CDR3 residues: CASSVRDRAYNEQFF. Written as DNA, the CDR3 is TGTGCCAGCAGCGTCCGGGACAGGGCGTACAATGAGCAGTTCTTC.

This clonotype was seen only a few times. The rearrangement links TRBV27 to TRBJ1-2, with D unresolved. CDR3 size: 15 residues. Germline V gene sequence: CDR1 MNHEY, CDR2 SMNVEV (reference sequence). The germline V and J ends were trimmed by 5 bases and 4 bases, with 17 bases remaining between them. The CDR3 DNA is TGTGCCAGCAGTGGAAACTCGGAGCTATTCTATGGCTACACCTTC. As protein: CASSGNSELFYGYTF.

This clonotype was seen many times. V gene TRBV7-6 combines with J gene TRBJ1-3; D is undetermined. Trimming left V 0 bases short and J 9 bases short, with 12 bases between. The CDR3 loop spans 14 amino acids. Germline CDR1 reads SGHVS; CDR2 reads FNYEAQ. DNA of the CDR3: TGTGCCAGCAGCTTAGCGTCGTTTAGTGGCACCATATATTTT. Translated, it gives CASSLASFSGTIYF.

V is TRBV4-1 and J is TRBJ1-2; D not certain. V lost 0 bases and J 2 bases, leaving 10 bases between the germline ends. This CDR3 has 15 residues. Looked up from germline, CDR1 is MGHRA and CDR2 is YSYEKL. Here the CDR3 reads CASSQDLFENYGYTF. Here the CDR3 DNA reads TGCGCCAGCAGCCAAGATCTCTTCGAGAACTATGGCTACACCTTC.

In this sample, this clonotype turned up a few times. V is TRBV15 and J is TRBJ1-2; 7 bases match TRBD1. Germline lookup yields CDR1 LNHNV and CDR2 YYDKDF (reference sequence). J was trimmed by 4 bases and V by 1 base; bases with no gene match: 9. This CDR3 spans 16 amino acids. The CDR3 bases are TGTGCCACCAGCAGAGTTGACAGGGAACTTATCTATGGCTACACCTTC. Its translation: CATSRVDRELIYGYTF.

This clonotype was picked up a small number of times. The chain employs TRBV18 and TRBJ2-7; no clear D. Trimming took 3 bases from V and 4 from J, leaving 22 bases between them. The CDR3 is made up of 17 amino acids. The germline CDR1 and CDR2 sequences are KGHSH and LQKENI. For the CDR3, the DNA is TGTGCCAGCTCACCTACTTCCGGGCAGGTGGCAGTTTACGAGCAGTACGTC. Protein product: CASSPTSGQVAVYEQYV.

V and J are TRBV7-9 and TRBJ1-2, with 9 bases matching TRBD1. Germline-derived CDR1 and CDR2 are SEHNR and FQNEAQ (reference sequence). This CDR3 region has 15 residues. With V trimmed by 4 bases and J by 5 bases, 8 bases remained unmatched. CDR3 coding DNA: TGTGCCAGCAGCTCCGGGACAGGGTTTGGGTATGGCTACACCTTC. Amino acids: CASSSGTGFGYGYTF.

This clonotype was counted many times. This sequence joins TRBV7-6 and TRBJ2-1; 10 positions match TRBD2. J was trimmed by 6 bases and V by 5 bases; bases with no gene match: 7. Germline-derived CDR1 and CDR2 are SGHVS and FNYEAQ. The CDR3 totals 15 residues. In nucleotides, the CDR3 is TGTGCCAGCAGCCTTTTGAGCGGGGGGGCCAATGAGCAGTTCTTC. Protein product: CASSLLSGGANEQFF.

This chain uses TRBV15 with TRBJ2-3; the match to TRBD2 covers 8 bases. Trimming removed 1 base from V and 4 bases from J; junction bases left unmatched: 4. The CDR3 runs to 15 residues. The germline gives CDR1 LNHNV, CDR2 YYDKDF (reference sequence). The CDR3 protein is CATSRGRGASDTQYF. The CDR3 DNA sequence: TGTGCCACCAGCAGAGGGCGGGGGGCGTCAGATACGCAGTATTTT. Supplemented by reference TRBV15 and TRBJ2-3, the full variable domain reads DAMVIQNPRYQVTQFGKPVTLSCSQTLNHNVMYWYQQKSSQAPKLLFHYYDKDFNNEADTPDNFQSRRPNTSFCFLDIRSPGLGDTAMYLCATSRGRGASDTQYFGPGTRLTVL.

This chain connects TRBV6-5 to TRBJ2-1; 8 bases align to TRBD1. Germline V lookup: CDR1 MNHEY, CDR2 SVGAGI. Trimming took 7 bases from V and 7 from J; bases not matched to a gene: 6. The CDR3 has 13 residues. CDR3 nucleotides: TGTGCCAGCAACCGACAGGGGCTGAATGAGCAGTTCTTC. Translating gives CASNRQGLNEQFF.

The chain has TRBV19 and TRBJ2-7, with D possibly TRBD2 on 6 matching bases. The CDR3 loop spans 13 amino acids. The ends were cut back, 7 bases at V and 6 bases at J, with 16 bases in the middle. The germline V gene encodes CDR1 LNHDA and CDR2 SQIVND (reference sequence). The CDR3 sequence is CASTPLGGTEQYF. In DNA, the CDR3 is TGTGCCAGTACTCCTCTTGGCGGGACCGAGCAGTACTTC.

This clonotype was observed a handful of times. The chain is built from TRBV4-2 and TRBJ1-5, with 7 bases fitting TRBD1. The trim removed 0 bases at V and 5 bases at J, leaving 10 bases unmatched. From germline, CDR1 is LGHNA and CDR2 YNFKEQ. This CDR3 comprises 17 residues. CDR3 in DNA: TGTGCCAGCAGCCAAGATTCGGGGCCAGGGGGATATCAGCCCCAGCATTTT. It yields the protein CASSQDSGPGGYQPQHF.

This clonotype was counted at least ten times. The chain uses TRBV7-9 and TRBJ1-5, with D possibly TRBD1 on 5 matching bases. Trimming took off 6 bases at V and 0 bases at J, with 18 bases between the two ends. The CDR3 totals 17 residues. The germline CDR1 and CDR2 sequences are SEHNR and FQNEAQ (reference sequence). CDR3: CASSSTGDIYSNQPQHF. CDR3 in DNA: TGTGCCAGCAGTTCTACAGGAGATATATATAGCAATCAGCCCCAGCATTTT.

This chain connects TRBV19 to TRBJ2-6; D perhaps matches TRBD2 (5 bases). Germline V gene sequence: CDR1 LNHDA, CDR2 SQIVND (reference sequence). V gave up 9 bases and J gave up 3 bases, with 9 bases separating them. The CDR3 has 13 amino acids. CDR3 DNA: TGTGCCAGCGCGGGTTATGGGGCCAACGTCCTGACTTTC. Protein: CASAGYGANVLTF.

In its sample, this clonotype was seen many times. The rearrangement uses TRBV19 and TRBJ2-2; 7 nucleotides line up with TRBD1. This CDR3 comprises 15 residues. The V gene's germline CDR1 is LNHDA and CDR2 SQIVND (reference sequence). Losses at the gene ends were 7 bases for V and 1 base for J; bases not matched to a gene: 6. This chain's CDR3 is CASTPTGKNTGELFF. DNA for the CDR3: TGTGCCAGTACGCCGACAGGGAAGAACACCGGGGAGCTGTTTTTT.